This is a list of T cell receptor beta chains from one sample in a study of cytomegalovirus exposure and HLA in healthy donors. Method: immunoSEQ multiplex PCR; TCRdb's copy keeps in-frame clones and lacks some. The data contain around 220,000 clones, about 90% of them singletons. The sequencing input was PBMCs. The source is a young woman in good health and CMV-seronegative. Both conserved end residues are part of each CDR3. A D gene is named only where the DNA matches it firmly.

j_gene: TRBJ1-2; d_gene: TRBD1; v_gene: TRBV28; len: 13; CDR3aa: CASSSGGAYGYTF
j_gene: TRBJ2-7; d_gene: TRBD1; v_gene: TRBV10-2; len: 14; CDR3aa: CASSEWQGAGEQYF
j_gene: TRBJ2-7; d_gene: .; v_gene: TRBV30; len: 13; CDR3aa: CAWSRDWGDEQYF
j_gene: TRBJ1-2; d_gene: TRBD1; v_gene: TRBV5-6; len: 16; CDR3aa: CASSLLDRSSGYGYTF
j_gene: TRBJ1-1; d_gene: .; v_gene: TRBV7-6; len: 15; CDR3aa: CASSLNLGHNTEAFF
j_gene: TRBJ2-3; d_gene: .; v_gene: TRBV7-8; len: 14; CDR3aa: CASSVLQGTDTQYF
j_gene: TRBJ2-4; d_gene: TRBD1; v_gene: TRBV29-1; len: 13; CDR3aa: CSVGQGGSNIQYF
j_gene: TRBJ2-1; d_gene: .; v_gene: TRBV18; len: 13; CDR3aa: CASSPRSNNEQFF
j_gene: TRBJ2-3; d_gene: .; v_gene: TRBV7-9; len: 15; CDR3aa: CASSLRSASMDTQYF
j_gene: TRBJ2-1; d_gene: .; v_gene: TRBV27; len: 17; CDR3aa: CASSSILGTQGGNEQFF
j_gene: TRBJ2-1; d_gene: .; v_gene: TRBV4-1; len: 18; CDR3aa: CASSQDPVRVSSYNEQFF
j_gene: TRBJ2-7; d_gene: TRBD2; v_gene: TRBV2; len: 14; CDR3aa: CASSAVAGLGEQYF
j_gene: TRBJ2-1; d_gene: TRBD2; v_gene: TRBV27; len: 16; CDR3aa: CASSLSKLAGKNEQFF
j_gene: TRBJ2-2; d_gene: TRBD2; v_gene: TRBV28; len: 17; CDR3aa: CASSLLSSRGGPGELFF
j_gene: TRBJ2-7; d_gene: .; v_gene: TRBV5-1; len: 13; CDR3aa: CASGRDLLYEQYF